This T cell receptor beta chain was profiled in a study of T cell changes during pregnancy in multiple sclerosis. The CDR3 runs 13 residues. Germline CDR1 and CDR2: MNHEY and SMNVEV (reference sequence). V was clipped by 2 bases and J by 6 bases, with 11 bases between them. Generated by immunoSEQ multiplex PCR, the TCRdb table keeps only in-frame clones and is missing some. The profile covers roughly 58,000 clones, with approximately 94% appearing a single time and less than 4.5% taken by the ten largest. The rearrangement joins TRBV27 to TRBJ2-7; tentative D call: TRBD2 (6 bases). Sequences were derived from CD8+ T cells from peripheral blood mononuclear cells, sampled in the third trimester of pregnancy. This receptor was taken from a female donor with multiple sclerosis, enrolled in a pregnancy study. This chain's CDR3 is CASSLGGFGEQYF. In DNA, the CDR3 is TGTGCCAGCAGTTTAGGAGGGTTCGGCGAGCAGTACTTC.